This entry is about one T cell receptor (beta chain). Its cognate antigen is unknown. Mismatch with germline at one junction end may stem from a read error. Here immunoSEQ multiplex PCR was the method, and the copy in TCRdb shows in-frame clones only, minus some. The table includes about 150,000 clones, 80% to 90% detected once. The data belong to a study of T cell responses to AZD1222 COVID-19 vaccine. Whole-study findings and limits: There were mostly white British donors and more females than males, and clonal diversity was possibly underestimated. Reportedly, nearly half of unique spike TCRs recognized epitopes outside B.1.351/B.1.1.7 mutations. The study identified only six AZD1222 recipients as seropositive at baseline. Along spike, vaccine-associated CD4 TCRs were found throughout, with dominance at 160-218 and 743-854.

In germline, CDR1 is LNHDA, CDR2 SQIVND (reference sequence). The CDR3 has 17 amino acids. V is TRBV19 and J is TRBJ1-5; 8 bases line up with TRBD1. The sample was peripheral blood, taken on day 0 of MenACWY control vaccination. The TCR was taken from an adult in good health. The CDR3 DNA is TGTGCCAGTAGTAAAGGTTCCGCCGGGACAGGCAACCAGCCCCAGCATTTT. It specifies CASSKGSAGTGNQPQHF. Looking up the rest from reference TRBV19 and TRBJ1-5 gives the full variable domain: DGGITQSPKYLFRKEGQNVTLSCEQNLNHDAMYWYRQDPGQGLRLIYYSQIVNDFQKGDIAEGYSVSREKKESFPLTVTSAQKNPTAFYLCASSKGSAGTGNQPQHFGDGTRLSIL.